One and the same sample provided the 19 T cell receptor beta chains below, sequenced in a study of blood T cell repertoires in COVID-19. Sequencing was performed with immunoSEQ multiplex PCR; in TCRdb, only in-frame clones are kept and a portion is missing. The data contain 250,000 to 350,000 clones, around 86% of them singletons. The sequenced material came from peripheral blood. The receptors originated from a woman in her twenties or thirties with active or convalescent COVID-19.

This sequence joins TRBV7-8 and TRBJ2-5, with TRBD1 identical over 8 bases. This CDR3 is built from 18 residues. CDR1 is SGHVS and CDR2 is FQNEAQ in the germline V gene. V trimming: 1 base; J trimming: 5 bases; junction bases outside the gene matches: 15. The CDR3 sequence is CASSLERFPGQVGETQYF. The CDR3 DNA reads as TGTGCCAGCAGCTTAGAAAGGTTTCCGGGACAGGTGGGGGAGACCCAGTACTTC.

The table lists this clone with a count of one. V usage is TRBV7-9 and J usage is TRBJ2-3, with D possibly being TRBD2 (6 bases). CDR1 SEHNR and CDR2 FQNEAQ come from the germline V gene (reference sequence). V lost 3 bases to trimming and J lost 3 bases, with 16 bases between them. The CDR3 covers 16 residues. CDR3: CASSFQVGGLTDTQYF. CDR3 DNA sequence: TGTGCCAGCAGCTTTCAGGTGGGGGGTTTGACAGATACGCAGTATTTT.

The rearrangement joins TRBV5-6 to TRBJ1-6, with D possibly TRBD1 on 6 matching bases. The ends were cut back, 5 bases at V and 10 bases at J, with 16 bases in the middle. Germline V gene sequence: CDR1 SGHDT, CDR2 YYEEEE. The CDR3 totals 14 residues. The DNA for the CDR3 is TGTGCCAGCAGTTACAGGGCAGGCGGGTCACCCCTCCACTTT. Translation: CASSYRAGGSPLHF.

For the CDR3, the DNA is TGTGCCAGCAGTTACGGCAGGGCCGGAGCGATCTATGGCTACACCTTC. Its protein is CASSYGRAGAIYGYTF. The gene calls are TRBV6-5 and TRBJ1-2, with D tentatively TRBD1 (5 bases). Germline CDR1 MNHEY, CDR2 SVGAGI. The length of the CDR3 is 16 residues. Trimming shortened V by 2 bases and J by 4 bases, and 17 bases separated the two germline ends.

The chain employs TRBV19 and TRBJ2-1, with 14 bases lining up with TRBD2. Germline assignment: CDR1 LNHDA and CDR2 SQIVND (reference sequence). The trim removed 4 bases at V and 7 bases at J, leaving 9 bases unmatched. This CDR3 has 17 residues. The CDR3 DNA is TGTGCCAGTAGTACCCCTGGACTAGCGGGGGGAAGTAATGAGCAGTTCTTC. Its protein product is CASSTPGLAGGSNEQFF.

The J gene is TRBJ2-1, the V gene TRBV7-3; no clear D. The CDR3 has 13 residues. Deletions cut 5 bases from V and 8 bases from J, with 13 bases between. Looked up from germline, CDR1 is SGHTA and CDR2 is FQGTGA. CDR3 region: CASSHPPADEQFF. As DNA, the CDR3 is TGTGCCAGCAGCCACCCCCCTGCGGATGAGCAGTTCTTC.

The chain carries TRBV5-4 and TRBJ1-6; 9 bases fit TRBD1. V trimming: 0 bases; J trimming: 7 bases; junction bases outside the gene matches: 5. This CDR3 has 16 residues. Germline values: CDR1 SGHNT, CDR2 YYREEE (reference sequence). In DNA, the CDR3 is TGTGCCAGCAGCTTGGGACAGGGGGGGGCCAATTCACCCCTCCACTTT. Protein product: CASSLGQGGANSPLHF. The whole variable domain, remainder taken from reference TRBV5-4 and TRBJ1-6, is ETGVTQSPTHLIKTRGQQVTLRCSSQSGHNTVSWYQQALGQGPQFIFQYYREEENGRGNFPPRFSGLQFPNYSSELNVNALELDDSALYLCASSLGQGGANSPLHFGNGTRLTVT.

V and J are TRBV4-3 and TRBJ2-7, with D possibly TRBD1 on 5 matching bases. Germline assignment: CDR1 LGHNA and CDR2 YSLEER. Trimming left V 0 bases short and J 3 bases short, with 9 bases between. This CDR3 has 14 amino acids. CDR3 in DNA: TGCGCCAGCAGCCAAGATGCAGGGAACTACGAGCAGTACTTC. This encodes CASSQDAGNYEQYF.

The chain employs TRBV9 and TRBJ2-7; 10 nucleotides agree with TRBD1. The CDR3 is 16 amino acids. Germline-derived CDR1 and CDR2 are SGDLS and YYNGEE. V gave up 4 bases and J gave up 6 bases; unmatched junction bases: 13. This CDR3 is CASSSSLSGTGVEQYF. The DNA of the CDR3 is TGTGCCAGCAGCTCTTCTCTCTCCGGGACAGGGGTCGAGCAGTACTTC.

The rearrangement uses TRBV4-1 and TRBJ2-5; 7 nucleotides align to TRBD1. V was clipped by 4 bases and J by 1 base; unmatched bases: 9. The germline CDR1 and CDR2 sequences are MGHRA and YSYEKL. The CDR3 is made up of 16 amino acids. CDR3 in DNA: TGCGCCAGCAGCCCCGGGACAGAAGTCTTCCAAGAGACCCAGTACTTC. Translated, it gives CASSPGTEVFQETQYF.

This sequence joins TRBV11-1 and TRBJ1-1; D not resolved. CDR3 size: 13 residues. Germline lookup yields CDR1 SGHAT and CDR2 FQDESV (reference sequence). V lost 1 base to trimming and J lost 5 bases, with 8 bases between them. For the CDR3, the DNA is TGTGCCAGCAGCTTAGAGACAAGGACTGAAGCTTTCTTT. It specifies CASSLETRTEAFF.

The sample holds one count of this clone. The CDR3 region is CAWITALNTEAFF. The CDR3 DNA reads TGTGCCTGGATTACAGCCTTGAACACTGAAGCTTTCTTT. The V gene is TRBV30, the J gene TRBJ1-1; D gene uncertain. V gave up 4 bases and J gave up 0 bases, with 9 bases separating them. This CDR3 has 13 residues. Germline CDR1 reads GTSNPN; CDR2 reads SVGIG (reference sequence).

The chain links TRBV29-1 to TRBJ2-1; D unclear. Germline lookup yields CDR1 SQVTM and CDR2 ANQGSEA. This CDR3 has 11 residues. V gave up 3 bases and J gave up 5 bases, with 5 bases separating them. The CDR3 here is CSVDAHNEQFF. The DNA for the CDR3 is TGCAGCGTTGACGCGCACAATGAGCAGTTCTTC.

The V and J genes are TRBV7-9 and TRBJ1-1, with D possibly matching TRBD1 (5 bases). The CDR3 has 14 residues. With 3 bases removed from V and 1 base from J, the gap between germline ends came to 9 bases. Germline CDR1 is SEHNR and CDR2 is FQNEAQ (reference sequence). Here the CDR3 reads CASSFGHPNTEAFF. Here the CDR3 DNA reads TGTGCCAGCAGCTTCGGACACCCGAACACTGAAGCTTTCTTT.

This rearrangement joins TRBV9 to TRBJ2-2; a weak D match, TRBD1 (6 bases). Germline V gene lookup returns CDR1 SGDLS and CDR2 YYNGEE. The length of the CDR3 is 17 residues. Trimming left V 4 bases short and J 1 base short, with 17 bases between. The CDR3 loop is CASSPRAGTLNTGELFF. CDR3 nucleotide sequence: TGTGCCAGCAGCCCAAGGGCAGGGACACTGAACACCGGGGAGCTGTTTTTT.

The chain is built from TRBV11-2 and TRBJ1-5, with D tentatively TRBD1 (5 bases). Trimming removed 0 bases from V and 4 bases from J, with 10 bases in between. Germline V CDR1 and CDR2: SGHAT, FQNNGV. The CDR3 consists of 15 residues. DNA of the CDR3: TGTGCCAGCAGCTTAGAACACAGGAAAAATCAGCCCCAGCATTTT. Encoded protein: CASSLEHRKNQPQHF.

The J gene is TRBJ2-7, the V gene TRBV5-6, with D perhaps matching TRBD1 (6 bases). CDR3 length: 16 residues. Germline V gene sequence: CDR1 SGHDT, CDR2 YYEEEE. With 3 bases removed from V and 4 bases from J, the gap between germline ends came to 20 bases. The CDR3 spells CASSSYDRYPKYEQYF. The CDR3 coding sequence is TGTGCCAGCAGCTCATACGACAGGTACCCTAAGTACGAGCAGTACTTC.

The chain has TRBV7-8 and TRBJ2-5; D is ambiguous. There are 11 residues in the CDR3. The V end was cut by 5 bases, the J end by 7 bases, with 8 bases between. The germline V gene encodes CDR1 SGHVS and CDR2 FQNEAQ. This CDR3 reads CASSPPGTQYF. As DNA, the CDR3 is TGTGCCAGCAGCCCCCCGGGGACCCAGTACTTC.

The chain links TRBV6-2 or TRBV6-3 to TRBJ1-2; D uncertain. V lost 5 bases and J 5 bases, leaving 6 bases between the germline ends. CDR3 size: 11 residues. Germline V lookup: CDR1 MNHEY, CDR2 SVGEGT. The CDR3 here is CASSPGYGYTF. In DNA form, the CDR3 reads TGTGCCAGCAGTCCAGGATATGGCTACACCTTC.